The rows below give T cell receptor beta chains drawn from one sample of a study of cytomegalovirus exposure and HLA in healthy donors. TCRdb's table, derived via immunoSEQ multiplex PCR, lists solely in-frame clones and lacks some. The sample comprises nearly 110,000 clones, about two thirds of which are singletons, and approximately 2.8% rests with the top ten. The source material was PBMCs. The source is a female donor in good health and CMV-seronegative. Both conserved end residues are part of each CDR3. D genes are given only for firm matches. Clone size is stated in some rows and not others, as once, few, many or a class when expanded.

clone_size,v_call,d_call,j_call,cdr3_aa,cdr3_nt
.,TRBV30,TRBD1,TRBJ2-1,CAWGGQGGYNEQFF,TGTGCCTGGGGAGGACAGGGGGGTTACAATGAGCAGTTCTTC
.,TRBV5-1,TRBD1,TRBJ2-7,CASSPGQGASYEQYF,TGCGCCAGCAGCCCCGGACAGGGGGCCTCCTACGAGCAGTACTTC
.,TRBV6-1,TRBD1,TRBJ1-5,CASSAETGGNQPQHF,TGTGCCAGCAGTGCAGAGACAGGGGGCAATCAGCCCCAGCATTTT
.,TRBV30,.,TRBJ1-4,CAWRGQGHEKLFF,TGTGCCTGGAGAGGGCAGGGCCATGAAAAACTGTTTTTT
.,TRBV5-1,TRBD1,TRBJ1-2,CASSLTSSNRQGAGYTF,TGCGCCAGCAGCTTGACTTCCTCCAACAGACAGGGAGCTGGCTACACCTTC
.,TRBV7-2,.,TRBJ1-2,CASSETGLGGYTF,TGTGCCAGCAGCGAAACAGGGTTGGGCGGCTACACCTTC
.,TRBV7-9,TRBD1,TRBJ1-4,CASSPIGQTGDEKLFF,TGTGCCAGCAGCCCTATCGGACAGACAGGGGATGAAAAACTGTTTTTT
few,TRBV19,.,TRBJ1-5,CASREDGSGQPQHF,TGTGCCAGTCGGGAGGACGGGTCGGGCCAGCCCCAGCATTTT
.,TRBV30,.,TRBJ2-5,CAWSVREKETQYF,TGTGCCTGGAGTGTACGGGAGAAGGAGACCCAGTACTTC
.,TRBV7-6,TRBD2,TRBJ2-7,CASSVNPGLAGDEQYF,TGTGCCAGCAGCGTTAATCCGGGACTAGCGGGAGACGAGCAGTACTTC